This T cell receptor (beta chain) was profiled in a study of blood T cell repertoires in COVID-19. As for the study in general: Samples of COVID-19 (acute and convalescent) were obtained from the United States, Italy and Spain. T cells, B-cell-depleted T cells, or PBMCs provided the cDNA or gDNA that served as material.

This clone was seen at least ten times. It was during active infection that Seattle patients were enrolled and then longitudinally followed. Original handling: Counts of nucleated cells, estimated from reference gene primer amplification, were obtained. The table came from immunoSEQ multiplex PCR; TCRdb's copy has only in-frame clones and leaves some out. Clone size and V and J calls were adopted from that table, with D and trimming inferred from the DNA. The sample yields about 160,000 clones, around 74% seen once. Sequencing used peripheral blood. This clonotype was sampled from a woman aged 55-70 years with COVID-19, enrolled during active disease.

The CDR3 nucleotides read TGTGCCAGCAGTGAAGCGCCAGGGTGGGAGACCCAGTACTTC. Translating it yields CASSEAPGWETQYF. The genes are TRBV6-1 and TRBJ2-5; a weak D match, TRBD1 (5 bases). Germline V lookup: CDR1 MNHNS, CDR2 SASEGT. V shed 0 bases and J shed 5 bases, with 10 bases lying between them. The length of the CDR3 is 14 residues.